This T cell receptor (beta chain) was recorded in a study of shared clonotypes between healthy human individuals. At the level of the study: Donor ages ranged 18 to 49 years: a couple of women, a few men.

Healthy adults negative for HIV, lacking recent acute infections or vaccinations, served as donors. The assay used deep level. Roughly 27,000 T cell genomes, or roughly 200 ng DNA, went into the sorted-subset replicate PCRs. Only in-frame clones appear in the TCRdb table, and some are missing; sequencing was by immunoSEQ multiplex PCR. The sample shows a few million clones, 90% to 95% of them seen only once. Per the germline V gene, CDR1 is MNHNS and CDR2 is SASEGT. V was trimmed by 0 bases and J by 0 bases, leaving 12 bases between them. This CDR3 spans 17 amino acids. The sequenced sample consisted of naive CD4+ T cells sorted from blood. Subset given: CD45RA+ positively selected. The receptor was isolated from a man between 18 and 35 years old in good health. This chain connects TRBV6-1 to TRBJ1-5; the D is unclear. CDR3 DNA: TGTGCCAGCAGTGAAGCGTGGCAGCTAAATAGCAATCAGCCCCAGCATTTT. It is translated as CASSEAWQLNSNQPQHF.